A single sample gave rise to the 9 T cell receptor beta chains below, sequenced in a study of T cell responses to AZD1222 COVID-19 vaccine. Some clones are missing from TCRdb's copy, which holds only in-frame ones; the method was immunoSEQ multiplex PCR. The sample has 95,000 to 150,000 clones, 70% to 90% seen once. The sequences come from peripheral blood, collected on day 0 of AZD1222 vaccination. These receptors came from an adult in good health.

The genes are TRBV19 and TRBJ2-7; TRBD2 matches at 12 bases. The CDR3 is made up of 16 amino acids. CDR1 and CDR2 (germline): LNHDA, SQIVND (reference sequence). The V gene end was trimmed by 7 bases and the J gene end by 3 bases; junction bases not matched to a gene: 10. The CDR3 DNA reads TGTGCCAGTAATACCGGCGGACTAGCGGGACTCTACGAGCAGTACTTC. As protein: CASNTGGLAGLYEQYF.

Only one count was recorded for this clone. This chain joins TRBV28 and TRBJ1-2; tentative D call: TRBD1 (6 bases). From germline, CDR1 is MDHEN and CDR2 SYDVKM. V gave up 5 bases and J gave up 8 bases, with 15 bases separating them. CDR3 length equals 13 residues. The DNA for the CDR3 is TGTGCCAGCAGTACCTTACAGGGTGACGGCTACACCTTC. Translation: CASSTLQGDGYTF.

This clone was recorded a few times. V gene TRBV6-2 or TRBV6-3 combines with J gene TRBJ2-5, with TRBD2 as a possible D gene (6 bases). The CDR3 contains 15 residues. Trimming pared 0 bases from V and 4 bases from J, leaving 12 bases between. Germline V CDR1 and CDR2: MNHEY, SVGEGT. CDR3 nucleotides: TGTGCCAGCAGTTACTCTTTGGGAGGAGTAGAGACCCAGTACTTC. Translated, it gives CASSYSLGGVETQYF.

The chain couples TRBV5-1 to TRBJ1-2; a weak D match, TRBD1 (5 bases). The CDR3 is 12 amino acids. V lost 0 bases and J lost 10, with 10 bases in between. CDR1 and CDR2 (germline): SGHRS, YFSETQ. CDR3 in DNA: TGCGCCAGCAGCTTGGATCCAGGGACCTACACCTTC. This gives the protein CASSLDPGTYTF.

CDR3: CSASDAGLWAGELFF. CDR3 DNA sequence: TGCAGTGCTAGTGATGCGGGCCTATGGGCCGGGGAGCTGTTTTTT. V usage is TRBV20-1 and J usage is TRBJ2-2; tentative D call: TRBD2 (5 bases). Trimming left V 3 bases short and J 6 bases short, with 17 bases between. This CDR3 spans 15 amino acids. The germline V gene encodes CDR1 DFQATT and CDR2 SNEGSKA (reference sequence).

The chain couples TRBV28 to TRBJ2-5, with 15 bases aligning to TRBD2. The CDR3 consists of 15 residues. Germline V lookup: CDR1 MDHEN, CDR2 SYDVKM. The V gene end was trimmed by 6 bases and the J gene end by 4 bases; junction bases not matched to a gene: 3. This CDR3 reads CASSAGLAGGETQYF. The CDR3 DNA reads as TGTGCCAGCAGCGCGGGACTAGCGGGAGGAGAGACCCAGTACTTC.

V and J are TRBV28 and TRBJ1-5; D is unresolved. CDR3 size: 12 residues. Deletions cut 2 bases from V and 4 bases from J, with 3 bases between. Germline V gives CDR1 MDHEN, CDR2 SYDVKM. CDR3 sequence reads: CASSLRNQPQHF. CDR3 nucleotides: TGTGCCAGCAGTTTAAGGAATCAGCCCCAGCATTTT.

The chain joins TRBV6-2 or TRBV6-3 to TRBJ2-7; D may be TRBD1 or TRBD2 (5 bases each). The CDR3 is 14 residues long. CDR1 and CDR2 from the germline V gene are MNHEY and SVGEGT. The V and J ends lost 6 bases and 2 bases respectively, with 14 bases between them. In DNA form, the CDR3 reads TGTGCCAGCAGCCTCCGGGACGGAGCCTACGAGCAGTACTTC. It codes for CASSLRDGAYEQYF.

The rearrangement uses TRBV5-6 and TRBJ1-5; TRBD1 is a possible D gene (5 bases). The ends were cut back, 4 bases at V and 0 bases at J, with 14 bases in the middle. This CDR3 is 16 amino acids long. The germline gives CDR1 SGHDT, CDR2 YYEEEE. CDR3 sequence: CASSIGGWNSNQPQHF. DNA for the CDR3: TGTGCCAGCAGCATCGGGGGGTGGAATAGCAATCAGCCCCAGCATTTT.